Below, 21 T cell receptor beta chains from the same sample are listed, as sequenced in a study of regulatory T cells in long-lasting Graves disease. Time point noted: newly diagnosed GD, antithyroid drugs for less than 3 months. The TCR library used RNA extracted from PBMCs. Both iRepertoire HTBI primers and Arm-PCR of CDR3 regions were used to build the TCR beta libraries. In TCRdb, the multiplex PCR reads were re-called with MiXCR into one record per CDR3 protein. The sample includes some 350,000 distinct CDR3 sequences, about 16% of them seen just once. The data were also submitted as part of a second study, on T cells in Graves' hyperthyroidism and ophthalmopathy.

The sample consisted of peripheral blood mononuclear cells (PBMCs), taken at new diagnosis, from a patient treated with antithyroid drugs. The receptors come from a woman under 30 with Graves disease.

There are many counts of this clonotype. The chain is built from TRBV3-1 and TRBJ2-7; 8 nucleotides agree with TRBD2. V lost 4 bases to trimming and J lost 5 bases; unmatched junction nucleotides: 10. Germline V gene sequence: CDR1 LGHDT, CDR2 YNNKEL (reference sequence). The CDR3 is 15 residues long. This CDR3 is CASSPRTSLHHEQYF. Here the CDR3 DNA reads TGTGCCAGCAGCCCGAGGACTAGCCTGCACCACGAGCAGTACTTC.

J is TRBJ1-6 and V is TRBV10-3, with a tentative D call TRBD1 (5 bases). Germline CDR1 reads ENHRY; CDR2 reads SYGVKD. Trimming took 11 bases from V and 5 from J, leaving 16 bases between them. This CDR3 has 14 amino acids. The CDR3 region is CASTRDRDNSPLHF. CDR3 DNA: TGTGCCTCCACCCGAGACAGAGATAATTCACCCCTCCACTTT.

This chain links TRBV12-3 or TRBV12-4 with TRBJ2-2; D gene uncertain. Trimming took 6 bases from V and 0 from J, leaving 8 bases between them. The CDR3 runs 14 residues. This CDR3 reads CASRRLANTGELFF. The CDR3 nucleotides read TGTGCCAGCAGACGACTGGCGAACACCGGGGAGCTGTTTTTT.

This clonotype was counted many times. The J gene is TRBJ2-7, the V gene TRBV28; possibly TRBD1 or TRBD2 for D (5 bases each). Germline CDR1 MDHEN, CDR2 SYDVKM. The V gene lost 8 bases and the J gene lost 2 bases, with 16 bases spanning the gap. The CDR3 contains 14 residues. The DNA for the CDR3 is TGTGCCAGCTCCCTGGACTGGGGGACCTACGAGCAGTACTTC. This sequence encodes CASSLDWGTYEQYF.

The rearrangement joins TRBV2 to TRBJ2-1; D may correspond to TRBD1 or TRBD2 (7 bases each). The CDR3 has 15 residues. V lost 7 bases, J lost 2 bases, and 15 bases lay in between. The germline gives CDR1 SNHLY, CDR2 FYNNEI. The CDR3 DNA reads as TGTGCCAGCACACCCAGGGGGGGACCCTACAATGAGCAGTTCTTC. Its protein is CASTPRGGPYNEQFF.

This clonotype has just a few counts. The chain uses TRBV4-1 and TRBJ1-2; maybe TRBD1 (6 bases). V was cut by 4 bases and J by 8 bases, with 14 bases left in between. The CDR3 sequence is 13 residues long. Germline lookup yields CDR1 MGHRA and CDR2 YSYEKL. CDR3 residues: CASSLTWGAGYTF. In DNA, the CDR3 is TGCGCCAGCAGCCTCACCTGGGGGGCCGGCTACACCTTC.

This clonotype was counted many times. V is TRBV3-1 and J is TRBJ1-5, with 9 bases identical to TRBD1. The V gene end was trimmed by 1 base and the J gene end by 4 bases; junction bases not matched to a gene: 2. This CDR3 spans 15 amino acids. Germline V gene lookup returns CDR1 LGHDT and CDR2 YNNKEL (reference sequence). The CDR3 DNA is TGTGCCAGCAGCCAAGCCGGGACAGGGAATCAGCCCCAGCATTTT. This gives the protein CASSQAGTGNQPQHF.

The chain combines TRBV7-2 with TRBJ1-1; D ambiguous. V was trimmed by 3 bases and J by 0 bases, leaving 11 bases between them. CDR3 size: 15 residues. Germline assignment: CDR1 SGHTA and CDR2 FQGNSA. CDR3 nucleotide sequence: TGTGCCAGCAGCTTGGCCACTACAGTGAACACTGAAGCTTTCTTT. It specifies CASSLATTVNTEAFF.

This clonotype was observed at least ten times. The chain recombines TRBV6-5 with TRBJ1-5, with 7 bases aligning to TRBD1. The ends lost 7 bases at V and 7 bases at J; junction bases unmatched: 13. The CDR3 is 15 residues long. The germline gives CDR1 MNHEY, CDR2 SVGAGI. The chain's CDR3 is CASTYREGAGQPQHF. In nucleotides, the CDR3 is TGTGCCAGCACTTATCGGGAGGGGGCTGGGCAGCCCCAGCATTTT.

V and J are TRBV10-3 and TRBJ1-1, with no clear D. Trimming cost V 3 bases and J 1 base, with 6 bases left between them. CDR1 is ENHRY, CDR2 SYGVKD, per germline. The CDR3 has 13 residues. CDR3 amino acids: CAISDNRNTEAFF. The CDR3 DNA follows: TGTGCCATCAGTGATAACAGGAACACTGAAGCTTTCTTT.

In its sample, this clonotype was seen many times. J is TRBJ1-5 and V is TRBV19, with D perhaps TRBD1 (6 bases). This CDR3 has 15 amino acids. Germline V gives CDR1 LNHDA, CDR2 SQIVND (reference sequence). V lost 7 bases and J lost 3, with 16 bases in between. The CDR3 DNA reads TGTGCCAGTAATACTTTGGAGGGGGACAATCAGCCCCAGCATTTT. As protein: CASNTLEGDNQPQHF.

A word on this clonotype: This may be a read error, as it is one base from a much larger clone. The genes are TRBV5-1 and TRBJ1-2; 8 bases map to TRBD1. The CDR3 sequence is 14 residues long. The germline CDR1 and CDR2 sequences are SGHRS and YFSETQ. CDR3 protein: CAGSLLTGDNGYTF. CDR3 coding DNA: TGCGCCGGCAGCTTACTGACAGGGGACAATGGCTACACCTTC.

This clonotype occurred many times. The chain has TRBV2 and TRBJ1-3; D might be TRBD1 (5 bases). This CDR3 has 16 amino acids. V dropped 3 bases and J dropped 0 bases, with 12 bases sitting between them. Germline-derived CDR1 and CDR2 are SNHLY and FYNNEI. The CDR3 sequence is CASSDRWGTSGNTIYF. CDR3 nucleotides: TGTGCCAGCAGTGATAGGTGGGGGACCTCTGGAAACACCATATATTTT.

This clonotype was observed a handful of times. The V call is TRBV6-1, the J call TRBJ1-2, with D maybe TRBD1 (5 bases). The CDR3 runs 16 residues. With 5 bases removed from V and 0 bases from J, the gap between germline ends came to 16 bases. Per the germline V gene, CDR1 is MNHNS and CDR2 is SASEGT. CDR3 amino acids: CASSTTEGGPNYGYTF. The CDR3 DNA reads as TGTGCCAGCAGTACGACAGAGGGTGGGCCTAACTATGGCTACACCTTC.

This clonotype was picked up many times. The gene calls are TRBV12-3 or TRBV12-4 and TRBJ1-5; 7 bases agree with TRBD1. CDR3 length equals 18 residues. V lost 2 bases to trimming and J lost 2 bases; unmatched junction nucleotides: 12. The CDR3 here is CASSLKPGGMRGNQPQHF. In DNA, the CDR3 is TGTGCCAGCAGTTTAAAGCCAGGGGGGATGCGGGGCAATCAGCCCCAGCATTTT.

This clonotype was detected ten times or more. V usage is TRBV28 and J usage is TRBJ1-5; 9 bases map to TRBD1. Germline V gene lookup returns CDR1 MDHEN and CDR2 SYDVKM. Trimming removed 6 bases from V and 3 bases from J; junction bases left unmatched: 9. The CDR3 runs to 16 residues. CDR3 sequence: CASRYRTGVTNQPQHF. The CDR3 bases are TGTGCCAGCAGATATCGGACAGGGGTGACCAATCAGCCCCAGCATTTT. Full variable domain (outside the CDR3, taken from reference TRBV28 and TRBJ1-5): DVKVTQSSRYLVKRTGEKVFLECVQDMDHENMFWYRQDPGLGLRLIYFSYDVKMKEKGDIPEGYSVSREKKERFSLILESASTNQTSMYLCASRYRTGVTNQPQHFGDGTRLSIL.

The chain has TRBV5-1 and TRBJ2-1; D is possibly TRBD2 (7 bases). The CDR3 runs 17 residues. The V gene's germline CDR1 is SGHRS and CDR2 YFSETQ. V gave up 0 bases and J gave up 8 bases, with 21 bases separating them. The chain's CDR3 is CASSLVLIGGGQDEQFF. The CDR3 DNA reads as TGCGCCAGCAGCTTGGTCCTGATAGGGGGGGGGCAGGATGAGCAGTTCTTC.

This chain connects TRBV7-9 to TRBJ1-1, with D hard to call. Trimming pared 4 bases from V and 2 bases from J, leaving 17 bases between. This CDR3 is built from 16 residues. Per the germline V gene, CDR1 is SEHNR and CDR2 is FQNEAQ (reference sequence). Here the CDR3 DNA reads TGTGCCAGCAGCTATGTACCGGTAGGGCTCAACACTGAAGCTTTCTTT. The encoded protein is CASSYVPVGLNTEAFF.

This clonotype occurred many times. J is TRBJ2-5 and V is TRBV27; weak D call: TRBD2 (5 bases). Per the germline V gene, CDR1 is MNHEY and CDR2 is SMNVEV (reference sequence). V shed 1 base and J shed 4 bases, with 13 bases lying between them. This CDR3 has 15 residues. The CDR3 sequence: CASSLWGDGRETQYF. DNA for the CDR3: TGTGCCAGCAGTTTATGGGGAGACGGGCGAGAGACCCAGTACTTC.

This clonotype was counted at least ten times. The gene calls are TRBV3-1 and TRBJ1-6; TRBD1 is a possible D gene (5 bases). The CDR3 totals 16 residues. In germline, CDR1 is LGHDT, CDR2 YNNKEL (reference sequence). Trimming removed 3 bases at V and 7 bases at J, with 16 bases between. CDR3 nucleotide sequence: TGTGCCAGCAGCCAGGTTGGGGGTGGCTACAATTCACCCCTCCACTTT. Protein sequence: CASSQVGGGYNSPLHF.

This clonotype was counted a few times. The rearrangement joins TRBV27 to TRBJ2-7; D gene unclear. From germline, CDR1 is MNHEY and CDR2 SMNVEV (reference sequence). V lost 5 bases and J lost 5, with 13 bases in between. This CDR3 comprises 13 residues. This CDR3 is CASSTRSYHEQYF. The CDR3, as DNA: TGTGCCAGCAGTACCCGCAGTTACCACGAGCAGTACTTC.